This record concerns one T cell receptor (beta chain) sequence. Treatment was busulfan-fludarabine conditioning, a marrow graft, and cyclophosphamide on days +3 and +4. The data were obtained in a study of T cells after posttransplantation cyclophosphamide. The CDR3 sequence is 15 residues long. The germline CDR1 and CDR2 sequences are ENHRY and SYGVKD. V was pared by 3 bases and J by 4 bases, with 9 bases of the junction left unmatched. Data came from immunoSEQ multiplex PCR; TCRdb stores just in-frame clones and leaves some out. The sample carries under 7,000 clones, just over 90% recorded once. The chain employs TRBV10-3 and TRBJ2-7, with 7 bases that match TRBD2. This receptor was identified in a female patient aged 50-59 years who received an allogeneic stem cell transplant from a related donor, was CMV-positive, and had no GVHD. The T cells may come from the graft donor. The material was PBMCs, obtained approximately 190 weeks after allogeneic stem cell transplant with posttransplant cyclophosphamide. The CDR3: CAISDYRDYGYEQYF. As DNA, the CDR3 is TGTGCCATCAGTGATTACCGGGACTATGGGTACGAGCAGTACTTC.